Below are 22 T cell receptor beta chains sequenced from a single sample in a study of T cells in Graves' hyperthyroidism and ophthalmopathy (dated by TCRdb to the late 2010s). Receptor libraries were prepared by multiplex PCR. Instrument used: Illumina HiSeq 2000. Amplification of TCR beta CDR3 regions was carried out from RNA transcripts. A first-round RT-PCR of the TCR CDR3 used the HTBI primer set with the Qiagen OneStep RT-PCR kit. TCRdb handled the public reads itself, with Q25 trimming in fastp and clone calling in MiXCR, and kept productive beta chains. Each entry is one CDR3 protein sequence, shown with its most common DNA and genes. This sample is represented by 700,000 to 850,000 distinct CDR3 sequences; 30% to 40% of them were singletons. Around 32% of the sample is in the top ten clones. The sequencing input was blood. These receptors all stem from a woman aged 40-49 years with Graves' hyperthyroidism.

A note on this clonotype: A read error may explain this, as a much larger clone is one base away. The rearrangement joins TRBV25-1 to TRBJ1-1; D ambiguous. This CDR3 region has 13 residues. Germline lookup yields CDR1 MGHDK and CDR2 SYGVNS. With 1 base removed from V and 3 bases from J, the gap between germline ends came to 6 bases. The CDR3, as DNA: TGTGCCAGCAGTGAATTGGTGGACACTGAAGCTTTCTTT. It is translated as CASSELVDTEAFF.

This clonotype was seen ten or more times. V is TRBV7-9 and J is TRBJ1-6; D is ambiguous. Between the trimmed V and J ends, which lost 4 bases and 6 bases, there was a span of 19 bases. Germline V lookup: CDR1 SEHNR, CDR2 FQNEAQ (reference sequence). The CDR3 contains 17 residues. CDR3 in amino acids: CASSSTRTLTSNSPLHF. The CDR3, as DNA: TGTGCCAGCAGCTCGACACGAACCCTGACAAGTAATTCACCCCTCCACTTT.

This clonotype has at least ten counts. In DNA, the CDR3 is TGTGCCATCAGTGAGGGGAGCTCAGGGGCTGAAGCTTTCTTT. Protein: CAISEGSSGAEAFF. V usage is TRBV10-3 and J usage is TRBJ1-1; tentative D call: TRBD1 (6 bases). The CDR3 runs 14 residues. The ends were cut back, 2 bases at V and 6 bases at J, with 13 bases in the middle. Germline V gene sequence: CDR1 ENHRY, CDR2 SYGVKD.

Note on this clonotype: A much larger clonotype is one base distant, so this may be a read error. The conserved phenylalanine or tryptophan normally closing the CDR3 is absent here, so this likely arose from a read error. The rearrangement joins TRBV7-3 to TRBJ1-1; 10 positions agree with TRBD1. The germline V gene encodes CDR1 SGHTA and CDR2 FQGTGA. The junction had 8 bases not matched to a gene; V was cut back by 5 bases and J by 5 bases. The CDR3 is 15 residues long. The CDR3 DNA reads TGTGCCAGCAGCGTCGGGACAGGGGCGTATACTGAAGCTTTCCTT. It yields the protein CASSVGTGAYTEAFL.

The V and J genes are TRBV27 and TRBJ2-7; TRBD1 aligns across 8 bases. This CDR3 comprises 15 residues. The germline CDR1 and CDR2 sequences are MNHEY and SMNVEV (reference sequence). The V segment lost 4 bases and the J segment 5 bases; nucleotides outside the gene matches: 10. CDR3 region: CASSSSGQGVHEQYF. CDR3 DNA: TGTGCCAGCAGTTCATCCGGACAGGGTGTCCACGAGCAGTACTTC.

Only a few counts were recorded for this clonotype. The chain couples TRBV7-2 to TRBJ2-5, with a possible D match to TRBD2 (6 bases). The CDR3 is made up of 14 amino acids. Trimming left V 2 bases short and J 5 bases short, with 12 bases between. Germline CDR1 and CDR2: SGHTA and FQGNSA. CDR3 DNA: TGTGCCAGCAGCTTAATAAAGGGACTGGAGACCCAGTACTTC. Encoded protein: CASSLIKGLETQYF.

The J gene is TRBJ2-7, the V gene TRBV7-9; 9 nucleotides align to TRBD2. With 5 bases clipped from V and 0 bases from J, the junction kept 11 bases outside the gene matches. The germline V gene encodes CDR1 SEHNR and CDR2 FQNEAQ (reference sequence). The CDR3 spans 17 residues. Here the CDR3 DNA reads TGTGCCAGCAGCATAAATAGCGGGAGCACTAGCTCCTACGAGCAGTACTTC. It is translated as CASSINSGSTSSYEQYF. Full variable domain (outside the CDR3, taken from reference TRBV7-9 and TRBJ2-7): DTGVSQNPRHKITKRGQNVTFRCDPISEHNRLYWYRQTLGQGPEFLTYFQNEAQLEKSRLLSDRFSAERPKGSFSTLEIQRTEQGDSAMYLCASSINSGSTSSYEQYFGPGTRLTVT.

This clonotype was seen ten or more times. V gene TRBV10-3 combines with J gene TRBJ2-5; D perhaps matches TRBD2 (5 bases). The CDR3 is 13 amino acids. V was trimmed by 2 bases and J by 5 bases, leaving 9 bases between them. Germline V lookup: CDR1 ENHRY, CDR2 SYGVKD. The CDR3 reads CAISEISDETQYF. The CDR3 DNA reads as TGTGCCATCAGTGAGATTAGCGATGAGACCCAGTACTTC.

The gene calls are TRBV29-1 and TRBJ2-7; D is possibly TRBD1 or TRBD2 (5 bases each). The CDR3 runs 13 residues. Germline V gene data show CDR1 as SQVTM and CDR2 as ANQGSEA. With 6 bases removed from V and 4 bases from J, the gap between germline ends came to 16 bases. CDR3 amino acids: CSVLAGRRYEQYF. In DNA, the CDR3 is TGCAGCGTGCTGGCAGGGAGAAGGTACGAGCAGTACTTC.

This clonotype was observed at least ten times. The chain employs TRBV5-4 and TRBJ2-7; TRBD1 matches 7 bases. With V trimmed by 4 bases and J by 2 bases, 6 bases remained unmatched. CDR3 length: 14 amino acids. Per the germline V gene, CDR1 is SGHNT and CDR2 is YYREEE (reference sequence). DNA for the CDR3: TGTGCCAGCAGCGTCGCCGACAGGGCCTACGAGCAGTACTTC. Amino acid sequence: CASSVADRAYEQYF.

This clonotype was detected a few times. The J gene is TRBJ2-7, the V gene TRBV10-3; 10 bases map to TRBD2. The CDR3 spans 14 residues. The V and J ends lost 2 bases and 3 bases, in that order; junction bases with no gene match: 1. Germline CDR1 is ENHRY and CDR2 is SYGVKD. The CDR3, as DNA: TGTGCCATCAGTGAGCTAGCGGGGGTCTACGAGCAGTACTTC. Amino acid sequence: CAISELAGVYEQYF.

Notes on this clonotype: It may be a read error: a sequence one base away is much more abundant. The chain carries TRBV10-3 and TRBJ1-1; D not resolved. This CDR3 spans 11 amino acids. Germline V gene data show CDR1 as ENHRY and CDR2 as SYGVKD. The CDR3 DNA follows: TGTGCCAGCAGTTACGAGCTTGAAGCTTTCTTT. Translated: CASSYELEAFF.

This clonotype was observed at least ten times. V usage is TRBV20-1 and J usage is TRBJ2-7; D is unclear. The CDR3 runs 13 residues. V was trimmed by 3 bases and J by 3 bases, leaving 12 bases between them. The germline gives CDR1 DFQATT, CDR2 SNEGSKA (reference sequence). The CDR3 sequence is CSASIADDYEQYF. Here the CDR3 DNA reads TGCAGTGCTAGTATTGCGGATGACTACGAGCAGTACTTC.

This clonotype was detected many times. The rearrangement links TRBV7-8 to TRBJ1-2; no reliable D call. CDR3 length: 15 amino acids. Looked up from germline, CDR1 is SGHVS and CDR2 is FQNEAQ. V gave up 5 bases and J gave up 4 bases, with 17 bases separating them. CDR3 nucleotides: TGTGCCAGCAGCCCGCTTCCGACGGTGCTCTATGGCTACACCTTC. Its protein is CASSPLPTVLYGYTF.

This clonotype was seen ten or more times. The chain uses TRBV19 and TRBJ2-7, with D uncertain. This CDR3 has 14 residues. Trimming took 4 bases from V and 0 from J, leaving 10 bases between them. Germline lookup yields CDR1 LNHDA and CDR2 SQIVND (reference sequence). This CDR3 is CASSTQRSSYEQYF. The CDR3 nucleotides read TGTGCCAGTAGTACCCAACGTAGCTCCTACGAGCAGTACTTC.

The chain carries TRBV7-2 and TRBJ2-5, with 7 bases lining up with TRBD2. Trimming cost V 0 bases and J 5 bases; bases outside gene matches: 6. Germline V lookup: CDR1 SGHTA, CDR2 FQGNSA. This CDR3 has 15 residues. In DNA, the CDR3 is TGTGCCAGCAGCTTAGCGAGGCGGGGAGGGGAGACCCAGTACTTC. It yields the protein CASSLARRGGETQYF.

This clonotype was seen just once. The chain recombines TRBV20-1 with TRBJ1-1, with D possibly TRBD1 on 5 matching bases. The V and J ends lost 0 bases and 4 bases respectively, with 21 bases between them. CDR3 size: 17 residues. Germline CDR1 reads DFQATT; CDR2 reads SNEGSKA (reference sequence). This chain's CDR3 is CSARDWQGDIVGTEAFF. The CDR3 region has the DNA TGCAGTGCTAGAGATTGGCAGGGAGATATCGTAGGCACTGAAGCTTTCTTT.

CDR3 in DNA: TGTGCCACCAGCAGCGGACCGGAGAATTCACCCCTCCACTTT. The encoded protein is CATSSGPENSPLHF. The chain combines TRBV15 with TRBJ1-6, with unresolved D. The germline V gene encodes CDR1 LNHNV and CDR2 YYDKDF (reference sequence). Trimming took off 3 bases at V and 7 bases at J, with 10 bases between the two ends. This CDR3 is 14 amino acids long.

This clonotype has more than one count but fewer than ten. The gene calls are TRBV19 and TRBJ1-1; no definite D call. The V gene lost 4 bases and the J gene lost 1 base, with 7 bases spanning the gap. The CDR3 sequence is 13 residues long. CDR1 is LNHDA and CDR2 is SQIVND in the germline V gene (reference sequence). CDR3 region: CASSTNENTEAFF. The CDR3 region has the DNA TGTGCCAGTAGTACAAACGAGAACACTGAAGCTTTCTTT.

The gene calls are TRBV10-3 and TRBJ2-7; 9 nucleotides align to TRBD1. There are 14 residues in the CDR3. V lost 10 bases to trimming and J lost 4 bases; unmatched junction nucleotides: 11. In germline, CDR1 is ENHRY, CDR2 SYGVKD. Written as DNA, the CDR3 is TGTGCCACAATCCAGGGACAGGGTGCTTACGAGCAGTACTTC. Residues: CATIQGQGAYEQYF.

With regard to this clonotype: This may be a read error, as it is one base from a much larger clone. The rearrangement joins TRBV7-9 to TRBJ2-7; 9 bases line up with TRBD1. Germline trimming cut 5 bases from V and 5 bases from J; bases unmatched to any gene: 10. CDR1 is SEHNR and CDR2 is FQNEAQ in the germline V gene (reference sequence). The CDR3 length is 15 residues. The CDR3 DNA is TGTGCCAGCAGCCTACGGACAGGGGCAAATGACGAGCAGTACTTC. As protein: CASSLRTGANDEQYF.

This clonotype appeared a single time. J is TRBJ1-5 and V is TRBV29-1, with TRBD1 matching 9 bases. The CDR3 sequence is 12 residues long. V lost 5 bases, J lost 5 bases, and 1 base stayed unmatched. Germline lookup yields CDR1 SQVTM and CDR2 ANQGSEA. The chain's CDR3 is CSVWDRDQPQHF. CDR3 nucleotide sequence: TGCAGCGTTTGGGACAGGGATCAGCCCCAGCATTTT. Together with reference TRBV29-1 and TRBJ1-5, the CDR3 gives the full variable domain: SAVISQKPSRDICQRGTSLTIQCQVDSQVTMMFWYRQQPGQSLTLIATANQGSEATYESGFVIDKFPISRPNLTFSTLTVSNMSPEDSSIYLCSVWDRDQPQHFGDGTRLSIL.